This TCR beta chain was sequenced during a study of blood T cell repertoires in COVID-19. The wider study: Sources were T cells, B-cell-depleted T cells, or PBMCs; the material itself was cDNA or gDNA.

In the original workflow: Scientists estimated how many nucleated cells there were by amplifying reference gene primers. The repertoire was sequenced with immunoSEQ multiplex PCR; TCRdb's copy has only in-frame clones and lacks some. Clone size and the V and J calls come from that table; the DNA yielded D and trimming. The sample gives some 250,000 clones, 86% of which show up once; more than 2.5% is in the top ten. The V and J ends lost 2 bases and 2 bases respectively, with 9 bases between them. CDR3 length equals 14 residues. Per germline, CDR1 SGHTA and CDR2 FQGTGA. The chain joins TRBV7-3 to TRBJ1-1, with a tentative D call TRBD1 (6 bases). The material sequenced was peripheral blood. The TCR was taken from a woman under 40 who had recovered from COVID-19. The CDR3 here is CASSLSGANTEAFF. In nucleotides, the CDR3 is TGTGCCAGCAGCTTATCAGGGGCTAACACTGAAGCTTTCTTT.